This TCR beta chain was observed in a study of blood T cell repertoires in COVID-19. Method: immunoSEQ multiplex PCR; TCRdb's copy keeps in-frame clones and lacks some. Here the sample spans 88,000 or so clones, about 85% being singletons. CDR3 length equals 16 residues. CDR1 and CDR2 (germline): LGHDT, YNNKEL (reference sequence). The ends lost 1 base at V and 1 base at J; junction bases unmatched: 3. The chain links TRBV3-1 (or the pseudogene TRBV3-2) to TRBJ2-5, with 10 bases lining up with TRBD2. The clonotype comes from a human donor in a cohort sampled during active COVID-19. The sequenced sample was peripheral blood. The CDR3 DNA is TGTGCCAGCAGCCAAGTAGCGGGAGGCCTCCAAGAGACCCAGTACTTC. This encodes CASSQVAGGLQETQYF.